Shown below are 29 T cell receptor beta chains from a single sample sequenced in a study of blood T cell repertoires in COVID-19. Libraries were prepared by immunoSEQ multiplex PCR; TCRdb keeps only in-frame clonotypes and omits some of them. The sample gives 30,000 to 50,000 clones, around 85% of which show up once; about 4.2% is in the top ten. The specimen was peripheral blood. These receptors were obtained from a man in his 60s with acute or convalescent COVID-19.

The rearrangement links TRBV6-6 to TRBJ2-7; tentative D call: TRBD2 (6 bases). CDR3 length: 12 amino acids. Deletions cut 4 bases from V and 5 bases from J, with 9 bases between. Per germline, CDR1 MNHNY and CDR2 SVGAGI (reference sequence). The CDR3 DNA reads TGTGCCAGCAGTTCCGCGGGGAACGAGCAGTACTTC. Its protein product is CASSSAGNEQYF.

The rearrangement joins TRBV27 to TRBJ1-6; TRBD1 agrees at 8 bases. The CDR3 loop spans 16 amino acids. Trimming took 5 bases from V and 8 from J; bases not matched to a gene: 11. The germline gives CDR1 MNHEY, CDR2 SMNVEV (reference sequence). The CDR3 reads CASSAQGGRRHSPLHF. DNA of the CDR3: TGTGCCAGCAGTGCACAGGGGGGTAGGAGGCATTCACCCCTCCACTTT.

This chain joins TRBV5-4 and TRBJ2-3; D unresolved. V shed 0 bases and J shed 2 bases, with 10 bases lying between them. Germline CDR1 SGHNT, CDR2 YYREEE (reference sequence). The CDR3 contains 15 residues. The CDR3 nucleotides read TGTGCCAGCAGCTTGGACCTACTTCCCACAGATACGCAGTATTTT. The encoded protein is CASSLDLLPTDTQYF.

The CDR3 region has the DNA TGTGCCAGCAGGGACCTAGGGGTTGGCTACACCTTC. It translates to CASRDLGVGYTF. The chain combines TRBV6-5 with TRBJ1-2; D may be TRBD1 (5 bases). The V and J ends lost 6 bases and 7 bases respectively, with 12 bases between them. In germline, CDR1 is MNHEY, CDR2 SVGAGI. CDR3 length: 12 amino acids.

The gene calls are TRBV9 and TRBJ1-1; tentatively, D is TRBD1 (5 bases). V lost 1 base and J lost 0, with 13 bases in between. The CDR3 extends over 16 amino acids. Germline V gene lookup returns CDR1 SGDLS and CDR2 YYNGEE. CDR3 protein: CASSVQGGPMNTEAFF. DNA of the CDR3: TGTGCCAGCAGCGTACAGGGCGGTCCCATGAACACTGAAGCTTTCTTT. Supplemented by reference TRBV9 and TRBJ1-1, the full variable domain reads DSGVTQTPKHLITATGQRVTLRCSPRSGDLSVYWYQQSLDQGLQFLIQYYNGEERAKGNILERFSAQQFPDLHSELNLSSLELGDSALYFCASSVQGGPMNTEAFFGQGTRLTVV.

This clone came up once. This chain connects TRBV7-2 to TRBJ2-7, with TRBD2 identical over 9 bases. Germline lookup yields CDR1 SGHTA and CDR2 FQGNSA. J gave up 3 bases and V 1 base, and 1 base lay outside the gene matches. The CDR3 sequence is 14 residues long. The CDR3 loop reads CASSLVSGGYEQYF. CDR3 DNA: TGTGCCAGCAGCTTAGTTAGCGGGGGCTACGAGCAGTACTTC. Together with reference TRBV7-2 and TRBJ2-7, the CDR3 gives the full variable domain: GAGVSQSPSNKVTEKGKDVELRCDPISGHTALYWYRQSLGQGLEFLIYFQGNSAPDKSGLPSDRFSAERTGGSVSTLTIQRTQQEDSAVYLCASSLVSGGYEQYFGPGTRLTVT.

The chain has TRBV7-2 and TRBJ2-5; weak D call: TRBD2 (7 bases). Germline V gene data show CDR1 as SGHTA and CDR2 as FQGNSA. The CDR3 runs to 15 residues. V lost 4 bases and J 4 bases, leaving 16 bases between the germline ends. CDR3 sequence: CASSSRRGGGETQYF. CDR3 coding DNA: TGTGCCAGCAGCTCCAGGAGGGGGGGCGGAGAGACCCAGTACTTC.

The CDR3 protein is CACNAEQASYNEQFF. DNA of the CDR3: TGTGCCTGCAACGCAGAACAGGCTTCCTACAATGAGCAGTTCTTC. The rearrangement joins TRBV6-5 to TRBJ2-1, with D maybe TRBD1 (5 bases). Germline V gives CDR1 MNHEY, CDR2 SVGAGI. This CDR3 is built from 15 residues. V was pared by 11 bases and J by 1 base, with 18 bases between.

The rearrangement links TRBV5-1 to TRBJ1-3; TRBD1 might be the D (6 bases). Germline V lookup: CDR1 SGHRS, CDR2 YFSETQ. V shed 3 bases and J shed 6 bases, with 13 bases lying between them. The CDR3 loop spans 14 amino acids. The CDR3 nucleotides read TGCGCCAGCAGCTACGACGGGGGGGCAAACACCATATATTTT. This gives the protein CASSYDGGANTIYF.

This clone was detected only once. The rearrangement links TRBV19 to TRBJ1-2, with 8 bases fitting TRBD1. J was trimmed by 4 bases and V by 7 bases; bases with no gene match: 8. The CDR3 is 14 residues long. In germline, CDR1 is LNHDA, CDR2 SQIVND (reference sequence). CDR3 sequence reads: CASTYRGDSYGYTF. CDR3 coding DNA: TGTGCCAGTACCTACAGGGGGGACTCCTATGGCTACACCTTC.

The rearrangement joins TRBV19 to TRBJ2-3; TRBD2 aligns across 8 bases. CDR3 length: 16 residues. The ends lost 4 bases at V and 2 bases at J; junction bases unmatched: 8. The germline V gene has CDR1 LNHDA and CDR2 SQIVND (reference sequence). In DNA form, the CDR3 reads TGTGCCAGTAGTAGTCTTTCAGCGGGGGACACAGATACGCAGTATTTT. Encoded protein: CASSSLSAGDTDTQYF.

The chain carries TRBV5-1 and TRBJ1-1; perhaps TRBD1 as D (6 bases). V was cut by 4 bases and J by 2 bases, with 9 bases left in between. Germline V gene data show CDR1 as SGHRS and CDR2 as YFSETQ. This CDR3 contains 13 residues. CDR3 coding DNA: TGCGCCAGCAGCAAACAGGGAAACACTGAAGCTTTCTTT. Protein product: CASSKQGNTEAFF. The full variable domain, in which reference TRBV5-1 and TRBJ1-1 provide the parts outside the CDR3, is KAGVTQTPRYLIKTRGQQVTLSCSPISGHRSVSWYQQTPGQGLQFLFEYFSETQRNKGNFPGRFSGRQFSNSRSEMNVSTLELGDSALYLCASSKQGNTEAFFGQGTRLTVV.

The CDR3 sequence: CSVEGSGGPDTQYF. The CDR3 DNA follows: TGCAGCGTTGAGGGTAGCGGGGGGCCCGATACGCAGTATTTT. The chain recombines TRBV29-1 with TRBJ2-3; 10 bases align to TRBD2. The germline gives CDR1 SQVTM, CDR2 ANQGSEA. V lost 3 bases to trimming and J lost 6 bases; unmatched junction nucleotides: 6. The length of the CDR3 is 14 residues.

The chain carries TRBV7-2 and TRBJ1-1; TRBD1 might be the D (6 bases). The CDR3 is 12 residues long. V was pared by 2 bases and J by 10 bases, with 11 bases between. The V gene's germline CDR1 is SGHTA and CDR2 FQGNSA. The CDR3 protein is CASSLPGVGAFF. The DNA for the CDR3 is TGTGCCAGCAGCTTACCAGGGGTTGGAGCTTTCTTT. Full variable domain (outside the CDR3, taken from reference TRBV7-2 and TRBJ1-1): GAGVSQSPSNKVTEKGKDVELRCDPISGHTALYWYRQSLGQGLEFLIYFQGNSAPDKSGLPSDRFSAERTGGSVSTLTIQRTQQEDSAVYLCASSLPGVGAFFGQGTRLTVV.

This clone has only one observation. This chain uses TRBV29-1 with TRBJ2-1, with a possible D match to TRBD1 (5 bases). V was clipped by 2 bases and J by 4 bases, with 9 bases between them. Germline CDR1 is SQVTM and CDR2 is ANQGSEA. There are 13 residues in the CDR3. The CDR3 loop reads CSVEPTGYNEQFF. The CDR3 nucleotides are TGCAGCGTTGAACCTACAGGATACAATGAGCAGTTCTTC.

The chain combines TRBV5-1 with TRBJ1-1; D remains unclear. The V gene lost 1 base and the J gene lost 5 bases, with 9 bases spanning the gap. CDR1 is SGHRS and CDR2 is YFSETQ in the germline V gene. This CDR3 region has 13 residues. Written as DNA, the CDR3 is TGCGCCAGCAGCTTGTTACAGAAGACTGAAGCTTTCTTT. It translates to CASSLLQKTEAFF.

The chain links TRBV2 to TRBJ2-2, with D perhaps TRBD1 (6 bases). This CDR3 has 13 residues. Per the germline V gene, CDR1 is SNHLY and CDR2 is FYNNEI. Deletions cut 5 bases from V and 5 bases from J, with 9 bases between. The CDR3 protein is CASSPDRTGELFF. The DNA of the CDR3 is TGTGCCAGCAGTCCCGACAGGACCGGGGAGCTGTTTTTT.

The rearrangement uses TRBV7-9 and TRBJ2-3, with unresolved D. CDR3 length: 13 residues. Germline V gene sequence: CDR1 SEHNR, CDR2 FQNEAQ (reference sequence). V dropped 4 bases and J dropped 6 bases, with 11 bases sitting between them. Here the CDR3 DNA reads TGTGCCAGCAGCTCCCGTGGGCCTGATACGCAGTATTTT. Translating it yields CASSSRGPDTQYF.

The chain recombines TRBV28 with TRBJ2-7; 7 nucleotides match TRBD2. This CDR3 region has 14 residues. J lost 2 bases, V lost 5 bases, and 6 bases had no gene match. CDR1 is MDHEN, CDR2 SYDVKM, per germline. DNA of the CDR3: TGTGCCAGCAGTCTCGGACTAGAACCCTACGAGCAGTACTTC. This translates into CASSLGLEPYEQYF.

This rearrangement joins TRBV5-1 to TRBJ1-5; D may be TRBD1 (5 bases). The V gene lost 1 base and the J gene lost 0 bases, with 11 bases spanning the gap. Germline lookup yields CDR1 SGHRS and CDR2 YFSETQ. This CDR3 region has 16 residues. The CDR3 DNA is TGCGCCAGCAGCTTGTCAGGGCCAAATAGCAATCAGCCCCAGCATTTT. Its protein is CASSLSGPNSNQPQHF.

The chain recombines TRBV28 with TRBJ2-5; TRBD2 matches 7 bases. Unmatched junction bases numbered 11, after V lost 5 bases and J lost 5 bases. CDR1 is MDHEN, CDR2 SYDVKM, per germline. CDR3 length: 15 residues. The CDR3 loop reads CASSNPRLAVETQYF. Here the CDR3 DNA reads TGTGCCAGCAGTAACCCCCGACTAGCTGTCGAGACCCAGTACTTC.

This clone is classed as medium-sized. V gene TRBV7-3 combines with J gene TRBJ1-5; no definite D call. CDR3 size: 13 residues. The V gene lost 0 bases and the J gene lost 5 bases, with 5 bases spanning the gap. Germline values: CDR1 SGHTA, CDR2 FQGTGA. CDR3 sequence (DNA): TGTGCCAGCAGCTTAACCCAGGATCAGCCCCAGCATTTT. Translated: CASSLTQDQPQHF.

The chain has TRBV10-2 and TRBJ2-1; 7 bases are a match to TRBD2. This CDR3 is built from 13 residues. V dropped 8 bases and J dropped 6; count of bases not matched to a gene: 7. Germline V gene lookup returns CDR1 WSHSY and CDR2 SAAADI. CDR3 bases: TGCGCCAGCCTCCTAGGCGGGGGCAATGAGCAGTTCTTC. It encodes CASLLGGGNEQFF.

The chain couples TRBV5-6 to TRBJ2-1, with 9 bases lining up with TRBD2. This CDR3 is 16 amino acids long. J was trimmed by 5 bases and V by 0 bases; bases with no gene match: 6. Germline loops: CDR1 SGHDT, CDR2 YYEEEE. CDR3 protein: CASSLGWGTSNNEQFF. The CDR3 bases are TGTGCCAGCAGCTTGGGTTGGGGGACTAGCAACAATGAGCAGTTCTTC.

V is TRBV6-5 and J is TRBJ1-2; D is uncertain. This CDR3 is built from 15 residues. In germline, CDR1 is MNHEY, CDR2 SVGAGI. The V end lost 6 bases, the J end lost 4 bases, and 18 bases lay between the germline ends. In DNA form, the CDR3 reads TGTGCCAGCAGGTCGACCCGCCCAGGAAGCTATGGCTACACCTTC. Residues: CASRSTRPGSYGYTF.

The rearrangement joins TRBV27 to TRBJ2-1; no clear D. V was pared by 2 bases and J by 0 bases, with 8 bases between. The CDR3 covers 15 residues. Germline V gene sequence: CDR1 MNHEY, CDR2 SMNVEV (reference sequence). The CDR3 protein is CASSLGPGSYNEQFF. DNA for the CDR3: TGTGCCAGCAGTTTAGGTCCCGGCTCCTACAATGAGCAGTTCTTC.

This clone was seen a single time. As DNA, the CDR3 is TGTGCCAGCACAACCGCAGCAGTTTCCCCCACCGGTGGTGGGACTTTAAATGGCTACACCTTC. Translating gives CASTTAAVSPTGGGTLNGYTF. J is TRBJ1-2 and V is TRBV28, with a tentative D call TRBD1 (5 bases). This CDR3 spans 21 amino acids. V dropped 7 bases and J dropped 6 bases, with 39 bases sitting between them. Germline assignment: CDR1 MDHEN and CDR2 SYDVKM.

This CDR3 reads CASSLSGSDTQYF. As DNA, the CDR3 is TGCGCCAGCAGCTTGTCGGGATCAGATACGCAGTATTTT. This chain links TRBV5-1 with TRBJ2-3, with D perhaps matching TRBD2 (5 bases). The CDR3 runs to 13 residues. The germline CDR1 and CDR2 sequences are SGHRS and YFSETQ. Trimming pared 1 base from V and 4 bases from J, leaving 7 bases between.

The chain combines TRBV9 with TRBJ2-7; 7 bases are a match to TRBD1. Germline loops: CDR1 SGDLS, CDR2 YYNGEE. J lost 3 bases, V lost 4 bases, and 7 bases had no gene match. The CDR3 loop spans 14 amino acids. The CDR3 region is CASSPQTGNYEQYF. CDR3 nucleotides: TGTGCCAGCAGCCCCCAGACAGGGAACTACGAGCAGTACTTC.